Listed here is a single T cell receptor (beta chain). TCRdb called the PCR reads again in MiXCR, with one record for every CDR3 protein. The sample carries around 470,000 distinct CDR3 sequences, around a fifth recorded once. This sample stems from a study of molecular identifiers for immune sequencing clone quantification. V trimming: 2 bases; J trimming: 5 bases; junction bases outside the gene matches: 9. There are 18 residues in the CDR3. From germline, CDR1 is SGHTA and CDR2 FQGTGA. The V gene is TRBV7-3, the J gene TRBJ2-1; 13 nucleotides agree with TRBD2. What was sequenced was naive CD8+ T cells from blood, with Jurkat cell RNA spiked in. Subset: FACS-sorted CD8+CD4-CCR7+CD45RA+ naive T cells. This clonotype was sampled from a human donor in good health. Some libraries in this study had Jurkat cell RNA spiked in. Written as DNA, the CDR3 is TGTGCCAGCAGCTTATCTCCCCCACTAGCGGGAGGGGACAATGAGCAGTTCTTC. Its protein is CASSLSPPLAGGDNEQFF.